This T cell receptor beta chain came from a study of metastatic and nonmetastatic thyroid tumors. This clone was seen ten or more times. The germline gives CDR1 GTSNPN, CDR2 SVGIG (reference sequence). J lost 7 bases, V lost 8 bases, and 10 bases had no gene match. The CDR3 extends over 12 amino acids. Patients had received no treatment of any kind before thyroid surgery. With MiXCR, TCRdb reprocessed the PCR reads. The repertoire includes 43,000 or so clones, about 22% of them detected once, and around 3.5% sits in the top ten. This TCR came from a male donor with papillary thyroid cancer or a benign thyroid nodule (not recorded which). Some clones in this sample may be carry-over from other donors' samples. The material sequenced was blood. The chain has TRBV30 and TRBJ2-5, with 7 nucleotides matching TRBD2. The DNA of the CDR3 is TGTGCCCAGGCGGCGGGCGGGGGGACCCAGTACTTC. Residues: CAQAAGGGTQYF.